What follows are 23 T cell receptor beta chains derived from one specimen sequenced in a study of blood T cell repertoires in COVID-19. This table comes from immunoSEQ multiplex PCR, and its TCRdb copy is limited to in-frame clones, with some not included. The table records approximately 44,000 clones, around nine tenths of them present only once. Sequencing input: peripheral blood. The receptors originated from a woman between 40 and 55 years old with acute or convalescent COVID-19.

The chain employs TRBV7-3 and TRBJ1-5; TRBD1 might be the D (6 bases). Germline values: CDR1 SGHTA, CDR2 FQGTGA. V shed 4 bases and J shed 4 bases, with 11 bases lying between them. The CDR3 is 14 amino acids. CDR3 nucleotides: TGTGCCAGCAGCTCAGAACAGGGTAATCAGCCCCAGCATTTT. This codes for CASSSEQGNQPQHF.

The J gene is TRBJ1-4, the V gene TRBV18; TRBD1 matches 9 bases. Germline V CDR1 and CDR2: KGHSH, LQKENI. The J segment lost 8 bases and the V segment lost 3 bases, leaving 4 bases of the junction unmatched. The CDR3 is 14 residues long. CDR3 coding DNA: TGTGCCAGCTCACCCGGGACAGGGCGGGAAAAACTGTTTTTT. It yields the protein CASSPGTGREKLFF.

This CDR3 is CASSIEGAGNQPQHF. For the CDR3, the DNA is TGTGCCAGTAGTATTGAGGGGGCCGGCAATCAGCCCCAGCATTTT. The chain recombines TRBV19 with TRBJ1-5; 7 nucleotides line up with TRBD1. J lost 2 bases, V lost 3 bases, and 4 bases had no gene match. Looked up from germline, CDR1 is LNHDA and CDR2 is SQIVND (reference sequence). The length of the CDR3 is 15 residues.

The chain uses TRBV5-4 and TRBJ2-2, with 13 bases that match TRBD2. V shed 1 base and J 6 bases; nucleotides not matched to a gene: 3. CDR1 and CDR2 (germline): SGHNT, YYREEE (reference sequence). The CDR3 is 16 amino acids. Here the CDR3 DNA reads TGTGCCAGCAGCTTGACTAGCGGGAGGGGCCCCGGGGAGCTGTTTTTT. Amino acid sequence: CASSLTSGRGPGELFF.

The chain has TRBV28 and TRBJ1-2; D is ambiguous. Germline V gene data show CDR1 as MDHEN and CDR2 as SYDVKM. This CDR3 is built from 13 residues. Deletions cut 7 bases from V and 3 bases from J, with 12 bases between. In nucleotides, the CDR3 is TGTGCCAGCAAGGAGGGCGGACACTATGGCTACACCTTC. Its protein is CASKEGGHYGYTF.

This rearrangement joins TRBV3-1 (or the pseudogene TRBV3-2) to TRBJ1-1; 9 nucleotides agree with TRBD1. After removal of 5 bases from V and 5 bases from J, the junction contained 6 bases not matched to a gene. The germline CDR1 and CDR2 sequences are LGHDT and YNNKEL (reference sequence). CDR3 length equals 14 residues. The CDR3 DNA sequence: TGTGCCAGCAGCGAAGGGACAGGGTTTACTGAAGCTTTCTTT. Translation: CASSEGTGFTEAFF.

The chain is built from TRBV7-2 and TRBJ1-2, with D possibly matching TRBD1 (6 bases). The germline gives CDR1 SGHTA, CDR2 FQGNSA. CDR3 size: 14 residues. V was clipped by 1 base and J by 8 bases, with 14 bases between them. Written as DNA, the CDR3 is TGTGCCAGCAGCTTAGGACAGGATCTGGGAGGCTACACCTTC. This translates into CASSLGQDLGGYTF.

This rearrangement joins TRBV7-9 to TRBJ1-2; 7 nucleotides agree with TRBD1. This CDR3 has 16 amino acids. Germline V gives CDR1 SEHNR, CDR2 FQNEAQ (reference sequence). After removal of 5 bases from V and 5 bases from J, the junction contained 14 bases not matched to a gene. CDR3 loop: CASSDSPTGWPYGYTF. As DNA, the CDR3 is TGTGCCAGCAGCGACTCGCCGACAGGGTGGCCATATGGCTACACCTTC.

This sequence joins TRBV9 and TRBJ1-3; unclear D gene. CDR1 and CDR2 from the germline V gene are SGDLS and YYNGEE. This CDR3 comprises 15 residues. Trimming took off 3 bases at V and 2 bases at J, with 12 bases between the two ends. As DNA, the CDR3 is TGTGCCAGCAGCGCCGAGCGGCCGACTGGAAACACCATATATTTT. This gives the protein CASSAERPTGNTIYF.

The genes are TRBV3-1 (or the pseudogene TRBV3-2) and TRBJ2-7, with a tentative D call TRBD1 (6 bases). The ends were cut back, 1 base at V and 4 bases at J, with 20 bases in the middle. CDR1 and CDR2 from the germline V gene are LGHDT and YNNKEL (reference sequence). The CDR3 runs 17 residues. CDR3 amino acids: CASSQGFIRTDPYEQYF. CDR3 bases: TGTGCCAGCAGCCAAGGTTTCATCAGGACAGACCCTTACGAGCAGTACTTC.

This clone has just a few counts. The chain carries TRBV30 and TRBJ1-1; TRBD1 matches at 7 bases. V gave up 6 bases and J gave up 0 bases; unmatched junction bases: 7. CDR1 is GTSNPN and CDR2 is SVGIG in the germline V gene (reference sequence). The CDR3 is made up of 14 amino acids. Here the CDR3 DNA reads TGTGCCTGTTTTAGGGACAGAATGAACACTGAAGCTTTCTTT. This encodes CACFRDRMNTEAFF.

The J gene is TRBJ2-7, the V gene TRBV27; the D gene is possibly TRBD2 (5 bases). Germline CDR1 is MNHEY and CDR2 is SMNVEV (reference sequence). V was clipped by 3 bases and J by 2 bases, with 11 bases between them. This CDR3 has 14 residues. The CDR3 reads CASSLGGPTYEQYF. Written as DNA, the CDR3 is TGTGCCAGCAGTTTGGGCGGGCCTACCTACGAGCAGTACTTC.

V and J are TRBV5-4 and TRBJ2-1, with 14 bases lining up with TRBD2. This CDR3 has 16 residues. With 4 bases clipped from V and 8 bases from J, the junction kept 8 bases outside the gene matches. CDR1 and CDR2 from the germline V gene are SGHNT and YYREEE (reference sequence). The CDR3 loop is CASSLGLAGDVYEQFF. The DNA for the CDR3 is TGTGCCAGCAGCCTGGGACTAGCGGGGGATGTCTATGAGCAGTTCTTC.

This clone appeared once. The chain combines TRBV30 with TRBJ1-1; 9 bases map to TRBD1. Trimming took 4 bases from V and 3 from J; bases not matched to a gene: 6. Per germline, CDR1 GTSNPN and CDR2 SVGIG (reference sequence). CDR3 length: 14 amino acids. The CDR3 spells CAWTGTGFYTEAFF. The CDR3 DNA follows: TGTGCCTGGACCGGGACAGGGTTTTACACTGAAGCTTTCTTT. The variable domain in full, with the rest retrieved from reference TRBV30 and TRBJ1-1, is SQTIHQWPATLVQPVGSPLSLECTVEGTSNPNLYWYRQAAGRGLQLLFYSVGIGQISSEVPQNLSASRPQDRQFILSSKKLLLSDSGFYLCAWTGTGFYTEAFFGQGTRLTVV.

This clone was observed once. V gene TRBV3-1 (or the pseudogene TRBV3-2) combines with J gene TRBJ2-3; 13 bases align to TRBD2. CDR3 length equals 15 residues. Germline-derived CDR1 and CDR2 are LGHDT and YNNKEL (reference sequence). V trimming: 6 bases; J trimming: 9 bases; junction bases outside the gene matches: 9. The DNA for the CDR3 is TGTGCCAGCAGGAGGACTAGCGGGAGTATGGGCACGCAGTATTTT. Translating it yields CASRRTSGSMGTQYF.

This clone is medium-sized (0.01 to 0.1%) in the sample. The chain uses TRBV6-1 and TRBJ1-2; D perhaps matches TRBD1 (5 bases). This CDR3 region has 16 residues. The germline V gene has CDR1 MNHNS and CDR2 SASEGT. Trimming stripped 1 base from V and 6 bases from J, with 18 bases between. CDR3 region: CASSEDSEGAVHGYTF. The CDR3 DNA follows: TGTGCCAGCAGTGAAGACTCGGAAGGGGCCGTACATGGCTACACCTTC.

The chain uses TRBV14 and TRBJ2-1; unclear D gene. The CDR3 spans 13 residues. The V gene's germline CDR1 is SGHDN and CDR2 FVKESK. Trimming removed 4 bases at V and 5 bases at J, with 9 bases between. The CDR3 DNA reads TGTGCCAGCAGCCCACAGCTTAACAATGAGCAGTTCTTC. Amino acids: CASSPQLNNEQFF.

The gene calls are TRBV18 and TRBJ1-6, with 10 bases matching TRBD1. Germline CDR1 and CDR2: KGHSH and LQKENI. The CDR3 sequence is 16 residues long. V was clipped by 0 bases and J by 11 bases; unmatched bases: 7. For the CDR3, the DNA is TGTGCCAGCTCACCACCGGGACAGGGGAAAGCGGCACCCCTCCACTTT. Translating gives CASSPPGQGKAAPLHF.

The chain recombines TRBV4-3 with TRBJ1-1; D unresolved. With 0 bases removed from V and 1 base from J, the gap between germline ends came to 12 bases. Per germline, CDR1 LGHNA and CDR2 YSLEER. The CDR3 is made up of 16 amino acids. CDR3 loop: CASSQEGSGENTEAFF. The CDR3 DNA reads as TGCGCCAGCAGCCAAGAGGGGAGCGGGGAGAACACTGAAGCTTTCTTT.

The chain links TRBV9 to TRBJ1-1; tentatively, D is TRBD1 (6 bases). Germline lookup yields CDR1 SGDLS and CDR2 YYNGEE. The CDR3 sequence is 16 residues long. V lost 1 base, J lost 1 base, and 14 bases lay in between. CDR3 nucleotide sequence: TGTGCCAGCAGCGTACAACCGGGACACGGGAACACTGAAGCTTTCTTT. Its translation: CASSVQPGHGNTEAFF.

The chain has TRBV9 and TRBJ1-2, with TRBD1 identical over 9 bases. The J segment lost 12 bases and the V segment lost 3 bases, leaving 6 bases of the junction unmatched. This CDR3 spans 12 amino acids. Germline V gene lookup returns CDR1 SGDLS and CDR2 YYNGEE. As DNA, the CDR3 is TGTGCCAGCAGCGAATCCGGACAGGGGAACACCTTC. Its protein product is CASSESGQGNTF.

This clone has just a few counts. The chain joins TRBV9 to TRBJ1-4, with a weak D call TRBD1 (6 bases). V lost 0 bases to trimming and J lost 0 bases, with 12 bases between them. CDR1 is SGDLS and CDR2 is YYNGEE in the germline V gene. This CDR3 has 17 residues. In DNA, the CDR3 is TGTGCCAGCAGCGTAGGGGCAGGGGTTGCAACTAATGAAAAACTGTTTTTT. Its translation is CASSVGAGVATNEKLFF.

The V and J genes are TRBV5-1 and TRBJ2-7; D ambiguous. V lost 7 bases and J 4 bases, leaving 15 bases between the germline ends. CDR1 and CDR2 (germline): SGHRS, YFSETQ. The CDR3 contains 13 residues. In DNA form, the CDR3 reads TGCGCCAGCCGGCTGGGCAGTGTGTACGAGCAGTACTTC. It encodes CASRLGSVYEQYF. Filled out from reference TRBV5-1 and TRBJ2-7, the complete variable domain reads KAGVTQTPRYLIKTRGQQVTLSCSPISGHRSVSWYQQTPGQGLQFLFEYFSETQRNKGNFPGRFSGRQFSNSRSEMNVSTLELGDSALYLCASRLGSVYEQYFGPGTRLTVT.